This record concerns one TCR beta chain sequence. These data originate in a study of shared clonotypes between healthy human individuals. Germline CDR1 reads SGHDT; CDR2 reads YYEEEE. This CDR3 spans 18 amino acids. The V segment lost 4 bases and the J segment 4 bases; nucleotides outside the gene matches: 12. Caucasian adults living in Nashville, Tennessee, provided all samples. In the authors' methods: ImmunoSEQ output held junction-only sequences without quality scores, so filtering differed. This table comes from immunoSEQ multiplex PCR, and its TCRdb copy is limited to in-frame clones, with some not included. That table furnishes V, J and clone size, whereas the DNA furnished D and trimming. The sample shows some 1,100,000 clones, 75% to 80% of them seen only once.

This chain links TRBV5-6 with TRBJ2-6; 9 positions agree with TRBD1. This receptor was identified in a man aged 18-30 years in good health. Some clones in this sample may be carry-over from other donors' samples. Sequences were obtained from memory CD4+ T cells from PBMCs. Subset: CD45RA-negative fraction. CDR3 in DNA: TGTGCCAGCAGCAGGGACAGGGCATCCGTTGGGGGGGCCAACGTCCTGACTTTC. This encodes CASSRDRASVGGANVLTF.